This T cell receptor (beta chain) came from a study of T cell responses to AZD1222 COVID-19 vaccine. Study-wide results and caveats: CD4 TCRs associated with vaccination spanned spike, dominating at 160-218 and 743-854. Most donors were white British and more were female, and clonal diversity was possibly underestimated.

Repertoires were generated with immunoSEQ multiplex PCR, while TCRdb's copy carries only in-frame clones and drops some. The sample carries about 120,000 clones, 80% to 90% recorded once. CDR1 is SQVTM and CDR2 is ANQGSEA in the germline V gene. V lost 6 bases, J lost 6 bases, and 11 bases lay in between. This CDR3 spans 11 amino acids. In its sample, this clone was seen a few times. Its antigen is as yet unknown. The receptor comes from an adult in good health. The V gene is TRBV29-1, the J gene TRBJ1-1; possible D gene TRBD1, 6 bases. The sample consisted of peripheral blood, taken on day 0 of MenACWY control vaccination. The CDR3 reads CSVAQGSEAFF. CDR3 nucleotides: TGCAGCGTCGCACAGGGATCTGAAGCTTTCTTT.